Below, one TCR beta chain is given with its context. The antigen remains undetermined. V dropped 1 base and J dropped 3; count of bases not matched to a gene: 8. Germline CDR1 is SQVTM and CDR2 is ANQGSEA. The CDR3 is 15 residues long. With 60 Vbeta and 13 Jbeta primers, the PCR was carried out. Profiled with immunoSEQ multiplex PCR; TCRdb holds only in-frame clones, not every one. The table has roughly 160,000 clones, 70% to 85% seen once. The sample originates from a study of cytomegalovirus exposure and HLA in healthy donors. The study, taken as a whole, reports: The records held CMV serostatus as the only immune exposure information. Researchers reported that a few CMV-associated chains were confirmed in vitro as CMV antigen-specific. Later analysis found that TCR beta chains associated with HLA were more clonally expanded than other, equally common chains. The classifier, whose performance was assessed in both the original and validation cohorts, reportedly diagnosed cytomegalovirus status with high specificity and sensitivity.

The sequencing input was PBMCs. The TCR sequence derives from a man between 35 and 55 years old in good health and CMV-seronegative. The gene calls are TRBV29-1 and TRBJ1-2, with TRBD1 identical over 7 bases. The DNA of the CDR3 is TGCAGCGTTGAAGCCGAAGACAGGGAAGACTATGGCTACACCTTC. It yields the protein CSVEAEDREDYGYTF.